A single sample is the source of the 11 T cell receptor beta chains below, sequenced in a study of blood T cell repertoires in COVID-19. The data were produced by immunoSEQ multiplex PCR, yet TCRdb's version contains in-frame clones alone and is incomplete. The repertoire holds about 110,000 clones, with about four fifths as singletons. Input material: peripheral blood. The receptors stem from a woman older than 75 with acute or convalescent COVID-19.

The chain couples TRBV4-3 to TRBJ1-1, with a possible D match to TRBD1 (5 bases). The CDR3 runs to 13 residues. Germline CDR1 LGHNA, CDR2 YSLEER. Trimming removed 3 bases at V and 3 bases at J, with 8 bases between. The CDR3 DNA reads TGCGCCAGCAGCCAGCCGGGGGACACTGAAGCTTTCTTT. The encoded protein is CASSQPGDTEAFF.

This clone was recorded only once. V gene TRBV24-1 combines with J gene TRBJ1-5; possible D gene TRBD1, 5 bases. The germline gives CDR1 KGHDR, CDR2 SFDVKD. The CDR3 runs to 14 residues. The V end was cut by 3 bases, the J end by 3 bases, with 8 bases between. This chain's CDR3 is CATSDTQANQPQHF. The CDR3 nucleotides are TGTGCCACCAGTGATACACAGGCCAATCAGCCCCAGCATTTT.

This clone was seen only once. The J gene is TRBJ2-3, the V gene TRBV13, with 7 bases identical to TRBD2. Germline lookup yields CDR1 PRHDT and CDR2 FYEKMQ (reference sequence). The CDR3 is 15 amino acids. Trimming at V came to 8 bases and at J to 2 bases, leaving 10 bases not matched to a gene. CDR3 bases: TGTGCCAGCGACGGGGGAGGGCACTTCACAGATACGCAGTATTTT. This gives the protein CASDGGGHFTDTQYF.

V gene TRBV29-1 combines with J gene TRBJ2-5, with D tentatively TRBD1 (5 bases). From germline, CDR1 is SQVTM and CDR2 ANQGSEA. The CDR3 loop spans 13 amino acids. The germline V and J ends were trimmed by 5 bases and 3 bases, with 13 bases remaining between them. The CDR3 nucleotides are TGCAGCGTTTACCGACAGCAAGAAGAGACCCAGTACTTC. It specifies CSVYRQQEETQYF.

The chain employs TRBV11-3 and TRBJ2-5, with 11 bases identical to TRBD2. The CDR3 has 14 amino acids. The germline V gene encodes CDR1 SGHNT and CDR2 YENEEA. Germline trimming cut 5 bases from V and 6 bases from J; bases unmatched to any gene: 5. This chain's CDR3 is CASSPGTSGQTQYF. The CDR3 DNA reads as TGTGCCAGCAGCCCGGGGACTAGCGGACAGACCCAGTACTTC.

This chain uses TRBV7-9 with TRBJ2-1; tentatively, D is TRBD2 (5 bases). The V end lost 1 base, the J end lost 6 bases, and 16 bases lay between the germline ends. There are 16 residues in the CDR3. Germline V gene data show CDR1 as SEHNR and CDR2 as FQNEAQ (reference sequence). The CDR3 is CASSLGGLRVTNEQFF. The CDR3, as DNA: TGTGCCAGCAGCTTAGGAGGGTTGAGGGTTACCAATGAGCAGTTCTTC.

V usage is TRBV7-8 and J usage is TRBJ2-6, with a weak D call TRBD1 (6 bases). CDR1 and CDR2 from the germline V gene are SGHVS and FQNEAQ. CDR3 length: 15 amino acids. V shed 1 base and J shed 4 bases, with 8 bases lying between them. CDR3 sequence: CASSLGGLGANVLTF. DNA of the CDR3: TGTGCCAGCAGCTTAGGGGGGCTCGGGGCCAACGTCCTGACTTTC.

The CDR3: CASSISLVSGVTEQFF. The CDR3 DNA is TGTGCCAGCAGCATCTCACTAGTGAGCGGAGTCACTGAGCAGTTCTTC. The chain joins TRBV7-2 to TRBJ2-1, with a possible D match to TRBD2 (5 bases). Germline CDR1 is SGHTA and CDR2 is FQGNSA. The V gene lost 5 bases and the J gene lost 9 bases, with 23 bases spanning the gap. The CDR3 runs to 16 residues. The whole variable domain, filled in from reference TRBV7-2 and TRBJ2-1, reads GAGVSQSPSNKVTEKGKDVELRCDPISGHTALYWYRQSLGQGLEFLIYFQGNSAPDKSGLPSDRFSAERTGGSVSTLTIQRTQQEDSAVYLCASSISLVSGVTEQFFGPGTRLTVL.

This clone was observed a handful of times. The genes are TRBV6-2 or TRBV6-3 and TRBJ2-7, with D tentatively TRBD1 (6 bases). Germline lookup yields CDR1 MNHEY and CDR2 SVGEGT. With 5 bases removed from V and 1 base from J, the gap between germline ends came to 12 bases. This CDR3 is built from 14 residues. The DNA of the CDR3 is TGTGCCAGCAGTCAAGGGGGTCATTCCTACGAGCAGTACTTC. Its translation is CASSQGGHSYEQYF.

CDR3 bases: TGTGCCAGCTCACGGGAGGGGAACACTGAAGCTTTCTTT. Protein product: CASSREGNTEAFF. The chain joins TRBV18 to TRBJ1-1; D gene ambiguous. The CDR3 runs 13 residues. Germline lookup yields CDR1 KGHSH and CDR2 LQKENI. V lost 4 bases and J lost 1, with 7 bases in between.

The V and J genes are TRBV11-2 and TRBJ2-7; 9 bases are a match to TRBD1. The V gene end was trimmed by 3 bases and the J gene end by 3 bases; junction bases not matched to a gene: 12. The germline gives CDR1 SGHAT, CDR2 FQNNGV. The CDR3 is made up of 17 amino acids. The DNA of the CDR3 is TGTGCCAGCAGCTTTCTGGGGGGACAGGGCTCTTTCTACGAGCAGTACGTC. Amino acid sequence: CASSFLGGQGSFYEQYV.